Following are 2 T cell receptor beta chains from one sample sequenced in a study of cytomegalovirus exposure and HLA in healthy donors. It was with 60 Vbeta and 13 Jbeta primers that the PCR ran. Clones were sequenced by immunoSEQ multiplex PCR, and TCRdb holds only the in-frame ones, with some missing. Among 160,000 or so clones listed, roughly four fifths were seen once. Source material: PBMCs. Receptors were obtained from a man aged 50 to 60 in good health and CMV-seropositive.

This chain uses TRBV29-1 with TRBJ2-7, with 9 bases aligning to TRBD1. The ends lost 6 bases at V and 4 bases at J; junction bases unmatched: 13. Germline V CDR1 and CDR2: SQVTM, ANQGSEA. The CDR3 length is 15 residues. In DNA, the CDR3 is TGCAGCGTCGCCCCCGGGACAGGGTTCTCGTACGAGCAGTACTTC. Its translation: CSVAPGTGFSYEQYF.

Only a few counts were recorded for this clone. The chain links TRBV5-1 to TRBJ2-5; possible D gene TRBD1, 6 bases. Germline CDR1 is SGHRS and CDR2 is YFSETQ. The CDR3 is 14 amino acids. V was clipped by 0 bases and J by 2 bases, with 8 bases between them. The CDR3 is CASSLGQGQETQYF. CDR3 nucleotides: TGCGCCAGCAGCTTGGGGCAGGGGCAAGAGACCCAGTACTTC.